Listed here are 28 T cell receptor beta chains from one sample, sequenced in a study of OX40 agonist ivuxolimab in advanced cancers. Library method: the immunoSEQ multiplex PCR assay. TCRdb obtained this table from immuneACCESS and retained in-frame rearrangements with V and J assigned. These tables miss some clones; where compared with another copy, unresolved V genes account for less than half of the shortfall, and the remainder is unexplained. Counted in this sample were under 50,000 clones; roughly 80% of them appeared once. Jointly, the top ten make up 6.5% to 8% of the sample. This sample comprised CD4+ or CD8+ T cells sorted from blood, obtained in a trial of the OX40 agonist ivuxolimab. The receptors were sampled from an adult with an advanced solid tumor such as melanoma, head and neck, liver or kidney cancer.

The chain is built from TRBV30 and TRBJ2-5; 9 bases map to TRBD2. CDR3 length equals 14 residues. CDR1 is GTSNPN, CDR2 SVGIG, per germline (reference sequence). The V segment lost 5 bases and the J segment 5 bases; nucleotides outside the gene matches: 9. The CDR3 region is CAWLGLASRETQYF. The CDR3 region has the DNA TGTGCCTGGCTTGGACTAGCGTCGCGGGAGACCCAGTACTTC.

This clone is judged medium-sized. The rearrangement joins TRBV6-5 to TRBJ1-5; D gene uncertain. CDR3 length equals 11 residues. V gave up 5 bases and J gave up 8 bases, with 7 bases separating them. From germline, CDR1 is MNHEY and CDR2 SVGAGI. The CDR3 loop is CASSPGKPQHF. The DNA of the CDR3 is TGTGCCAGCAGTCCTGGGAAGCCCCAGCATTTT.

This chain joins TRBV2 and TRBJ2-1, with TRBD2 matching over 11 bases. The CDR3 runs to 12 residues. Per germline, CDR1 SNHLY and CDR2 FYNNEI. V lost 11 bases to trimming and J lost 6 bases; unmatched junction nucleotides: 3. The CDR3 loop reads CASGTSGNEQFF. The CDR3 coding sequence is TGTGCCTCCGGGACTAGCGGCAATGAGCAGTTCTTC.

The chain carries TRBV2 and TRBJ1-5; 8 positions agree with TRBD1. The CDR3 length is 14 residues. V shed 6 bases, J shed 3 bases, and the junction held 4 bases outside the gene matches. Germline-derived CDR1 and CDR2 are SNHLY and FYNNEI. The CDR3 region has the DNA TGTGCCAGCAGGGACAGGGATCACAATCAGCCCCAGCATTTT. Its translation: CASRDRDHNQPQHF.

The CDR3 loop is CASSTGQGNTGELFF. The CDR3 region has the DNA TGTGCCAGCAGCACGGGACAGGGTAACACCGGGGAGCTGTTTTTT. The chain joins TRBV6-4 to TRBJ2-2, with 9 bases identical to TRBD1. Germline CDR1 and CDR2: MRHNA and SNTAGT. With 6 bases clipped from V and 2 bases from J, the junction kept 4 bases outside the gene matches. The CDR3 has 15 residues.

The chain has TRBV7-9 and TRBJ1-6; 8 bases map to TRBD1. V lost 3 bases to trimming and J lost 7 bases; unmatched junction nucleotides: 5. The germline gives CDR1 SEHNR, CDR2 FQNEAQ (reference sequence). The CDR3 spans 15 residues. In DNA, the CDR3 is TGTGCCAGCAGCTTGGACAGGGATGGGAATTCACCCCTCCACTTT. It specifies CASSLDRDGNSPLHF.

The chain couples TRBV7-2 to TRBJ1-1, with D possibly matching TRBD1 (5 bases). The V gene's germline CDR1 is SGHTA and CDR2 FQGNSA. V lost 10 bases, J lost 1 base, and 13 bases lay in between. This CDR3 is 13 amino acids long. This chain's CDR3 is CATVRGSNTEAFF. The CDR3 DNA is TGTGCCACCGTGAGGGGCTCGAACACTGAAGCTTTCTTT.

V is TRBV4-1 and J is TRBJ1-2; D is unclear. The V end was cut by 1 base, the J end by 3 bases, with 12 bases between. In germline, CDR1 is MGHRA, CDR2 YSYEKL. The CDR3 sequence is 15 residues long. CDR3 loop: CASSQVVRMDYGYTF. DNA for the CDR3: TGCGCCAGCAGCCAAGTAGTCAGGATGGACTATGGCTACACCTTC.

This chain links TRBV7-9 with TRBJ2-7; tentatively, D is TRBD1 or TRBD2 (5 bases each). Trimming pared 1 base from V and 6 bases from J, leaving 19 bases between. CDR1 is SEHNR, CDR2 FQNEAQ, per germline (reference sequence). The CDR3 is 16 residues long. CDR3 sequence: CASSLGAASVGTEQYF. The CDR3 nucleotides are TGTGCCAGCAGCTTAGGTGCCGCCTCGGTTGGGACCGAGCAGTACTTC.

The sample holds a few counts of this clone. The chain carries TRBV5-6 and TRBJ2-7; TRBD2 is a possible D gene (6 bases). This CDR3 region has 15 residues. CDR1 and CDR2 from the germline V gene are SGHDT and YYEEEE. Trimming took off 1 base at V and 4 bases at J, with 15 bases between the two ends. The CDR3 sequence: CASSLSLSGAYEQYF. CDR3 bases: TGTGCCAGCAGCTTGTCTCTTAGCGGAGCGTACGAGCAGTACTTC.

About this clone itself: This sample includes further DNA sequences coding for the same CDR3. The chain links TRBV29-1 to TRBJ2-3, with D unresolved. Trimming left V 6 bases short and J 2 bases short, with 3 bases between. The CDR3 loop spans 10 amino acids. The V gene's germline CDR1 is SQVTM and CDR2 ANQGSEA. The CDR3 sequence is CSVDTDTQYF. CDR3 DNA: TGCAGCGTAGACACAGATACGCAGTATTTT.

V is TRBV6-5 and J is TRBJ2-7; 9 nucleotides line up with TRBD2. Trimming at V came to 6 bases and at J to 4 bases, leaving 7 bases not matched to a gene. This CDR3 is 14 amino acids long. Germline-derived CDR1 and CDR2 are MNHEY and SVGAGI. The DNA of the CDR3 is TGTGCCAGCAGCCCTAGCGGGATGGGGTACGAGCAGTACTTC. The encoded protein is CASSPSGMGYEQYF.

The chain uses TRBV11-2 and TRBJ1-4, with a weak D call TRBD1 (5 bases). This CDR3 has 15 residues. The V and J ends lost 6 bases and 4 bases respectively, with 15 bases between them. Germline V lookup: CDR1 SGHAT, CDR2 FQNNGV. The chain's CDR3 is CASRGVPDGNEKLFF. The CDR3 DNA reads TGTGCCAGCAGGGGGGTGCCAGACGGTAATGAAAAACTGTTTTTT. The variable domain in full, completed from reference TRBV11-2 and TRBJ1-4, reads EAGVAQSPRYKIIEKRQSVAFWCNPISGHATLYWYQQILGQGPKLLIQFQNNGVVDDSQLPKDRFSAERLKGVDSTLKIQPAKLEDSAVYLCASRGVPDGNEKLFFGSGTQLSVL.

CDR3 nucleotide sequence: TGCAGCGTTGGGCGGACATCGGATTCACCCCTCCACTTT. Translating it yields CSVGRTSDSPLHF. This rearrangement joins TRBV29-1 to TRBJ1-6, with a possible D match to TRBD1 (5 bases). Trimming pared 4 bases from V and 8 bases from J, leaving 12 bases between. Germline V gene data show CDR1 as SQVTM and CDR2 as ANQGSEA. This CDR3 is built from 13 residues.

Concerning this clone itself: This specimen includes other DNA sequences encoding the same CDR3. The chain joins TRBV11-2 to TRBJ2-7; TRBD1 might be the D (5 bases). V lost 4 bases, J lost 4 bases, and 8 bases lay in between. The CDR3 spans 12 residues. Germline CDR1 and CDR2: SGHAT and FQNNGV. This chain's CDR3 is CASSSAGYEQYF. CDR3 DNA: TGTGCCAGCAGCTCTGCAGGGTACGAGCAGTACTTC.

This clone was seen a few times. The genes are TRBV4-3 and TRBJ1-3; no firm D call. Trimming took off 0 bases at V and 5 bases at J, with 5 bases between the two ends. This CDR3 is 13 amino acids long. Germline lookup yields CDR1 LGHNA and CDR2 YSLEER. This chain's CDR3 is CASSQDERNTIYF. The DNA of the CDR3 is TGCGCCAGCAGCCAAGATGAGAGAAACACCATATATTTT.

The chain joins TRBV29-1 to TRBJ2-3, with a weak D call TRBD2 (6 bases). The V gene lost 6 bases and the J gene lost 3 bases, with 25 bases spanning the gap. This CDR3 contains 17 residues. Per germline, CDR1 SQVTM and CDR2 ANQGSEA. The chain's CDR3 is CSVPRVAGGFSTDTQYF. The DNA for the CDR3 is TGCAGCGTCCCCCGGGTAGCCGGAGGGTTTTCGACAGATACGCAGTATTTT.

The V gene is TRBV1, the J gene TRBJ1-4. TRBV1 is described as a pseudogene. This CDR3 has 16 residues. The CDR3: CTSSPHRAALNEKLFF. The CDR3, as DNA: TGCACCAGCAGCCCACACCGGGCCGCCCTTAATGAAAAACTGTTTTTT.

V and J are TRBV11-2 and TRBJ2-5, with a weak D call TRBD2 (5 bases). V was pared by 5 bases and J by 5 bases, with 15 bases between. This CDR3 region has 14 residues. Per the germline V gene, CDR1 is SGHAT and CDR2 is FQNNGV. CDR3 bases: TGTGCCAGCAGCACACGAGGAGGAGGTGAGACCCAGTACTTC. Amino acid sequence: CASSTRGGGETQYF.

This chain joins TRBV14 and TRBJ2-1; D call uncertain. V was cut by 4 bases and J by 13 bases, with 23 bases left in between. The V gene's germline CDR1 is SGHDN and CDR2 FVKESK. The CDR3 contains 15 residues. CDR3 sequence (DNA): TGTGCCAGCAGCCCCCAGGCAGGTCCCGTTTTTGGCCAGTTCTTC. It yields the protein CASSPQAGPVFGQFF.

This clone is a singleton in its sample. This chain links TRBV7-9 with TRBJ2-4, with D possibly being TRBD2 (6 bases). This CDR3 is 17 amino acids long. V dropped 5 bases and J dropped 0 bases, with 17 bases sitting between them. Germline V gene data show CDR1 as SEHNR and CDR2 as FQNEAQ (reference sequence). The CDR3: CASSPSVMGLAKNIQYF. CDR3 bases: TGTGCCAGCAGCCCTTCGGTGATGGGACTAGCCAAAAACATTCAGTACTTC.

The chain links TRBV7-8 to TRBJ2-7; the D call may be TRBD1 or TRBD2 (5 bases each). V lost 4 bases, J lost 1 base, and 17 bases lay in between. The V gene's germline CDR1 is SGHVS and CDR2 FQNEAQ. The CDR3 consists of 16 residues. The CDR3 loop reads CASSSRRDPGSYEQYF. The CDR3 region has the DNA TGTGCCAGCAGCTCACGACGGGACCCGGGGTCCTACGAGCAGTACTTC.

This clone showed up just once. The CDR3 nucleotides read TGCAGCGTTCAGACCGGACGGTTCTACGAGCAGTACTTC. Its translation is CSVQTGRFYEQYF. The rearrangement uses TRBV29-1 and TRBJ2-7; no clear D. V dropped 5 bases and J dropped 3 bases, with 14 bases sitting between them. This CDR3 contains 13 residues. From germline, CDR1 is SQVTM and CDR2 ANQGSEA.

The J gene is TRBJ1-2, the V gene TRBV13, with D perhaps matching TRBD1 (6 bases). The CDR3 consists of 17 residues. Per germline, CDR1 PRHDT and CDR2 FYEKMQ (reference sequence). V lost 1 base to trimming and J lost 6 bases, with 21 bases between them. The CDR3 reads CASSLEGNAGANDGYTF. The CDR3 nucleotides are TGTGCCAGCAGCTTAGAGGGGAATGCAGGGGCAAACGATGGCTACACCTTC.

The gene calls are TRBV11-2 and TRBJ2-5; D is ambiguous. The J call could be wrong; TRBJ2-7 is a better fit for the DNA end. Germline CDR1 is SGHAT and CDR2 is FQNNGV. The CDR3 length is 14 residues. The CDR3 DNA follows: TGTGCCAGCAGCCCTGGGCAGAGCGCCTACGAGCAGTACTTC. Its protein is CASSPGQSAYEQYF.

The chain combines TRBV18 with TRBJ2-7; D is perhaps TRBD1 (6 bases). V shed 0 bases and J shed 5 bases, with 14 bases lying between them. The CDR3 runs 15 residues. Looked up from germline, CDR1 is KGHSH and CDR2 is LQKENI. CDR3: CASSPPSGARDEQYF. CDR3 in DNA: TGTGCCAGCTCACCACCATCAGGGGCTCGGGACGAGCAGTACTTC.

Details on this clone: Other DNA sequences from this sample encode an identical CDR3 as well. V and J are TRBV9 and TRBJ2-3; D is unclear. The CDR3 has 14 amino acids. Germline V CDR1 and CDR2: SGDLS, YYNGEE. The germline V and J ends were trimmed by 0 bases and 0 bases, with 5 bases remaining between them. This chain's CDR3 is CASSVVGSTDTQYF. The CDR3 DNA reads TGTGCCAGCAGCGTAGTGGGCAGCACAGATACGCAGTATTTT.

The rearrangement joins TRBV29-1 to TRBJ2-1, with D possibly matching TRBD2 (5 bases). The CDR3 extends over 12 amino acids. In germline, CDR1 is SQVTM, CDR2 ANQGSEA. Trimming stripped 8 bases from V and 5 bases from J, with 13 bases between. The CDR3 spells CSLSRGDNEQFF. The CDR3 DNA sequence: TGCAGCCTCTCACGGGGTGACAATGAGCAGTTCTTC.